Given below is one TCR beta chain in context. Its antigen is currently unknown. This CDR3 region has 14 residues. CDR1 SGHRS and CDR2 YFSETQ come from the germline V gene. The V and J ends lost 4 bases and 1 base, in that order; junction bases with no gene match: 4. The record originates from a study of cytomegalovirus exposure and HLA in healthy donors. Notes on the study in general: One variant, a missense change in DCLRE1C, was linked in a later analysis to TCR beta V- and J-gene trimming.

The primer mix had 60 Vbeta and 13 Jbeta primers. Generated by immunoSEQ multiplex PCR, the TCRdb table keeps only in-frame clones and is missing some. The sample includes 100,000 or so clones, 75% to 90% of them seen just once. The sequence was obtained from a man aged 30 to 39 in good health and CMV-seropositive. The source material was PBMCs. This sequence joins TRBV5-1 and TRBJ2-5; 7 bases align to TRBD1. CDR3 sequence reads: CASSPGTAQETQYF. CDR3 in DNA: TGCGCCAGCAGCCCGGGGACAGCCCAAGAGACCCAGTACTTC. The full variable domain, rest sourced from reference TRBV5-1 and TRBJ2-5, is KAGVTQTPRYLIKTRGQQVTLSCSPISGHRSVSWYQQTPGQGLQFLFEYFSETQRNKGNFPGRFSGRQFSNSRSEMNVSTLELGDSALYLCASSPGTAQETQYFGPGTRLLVL.